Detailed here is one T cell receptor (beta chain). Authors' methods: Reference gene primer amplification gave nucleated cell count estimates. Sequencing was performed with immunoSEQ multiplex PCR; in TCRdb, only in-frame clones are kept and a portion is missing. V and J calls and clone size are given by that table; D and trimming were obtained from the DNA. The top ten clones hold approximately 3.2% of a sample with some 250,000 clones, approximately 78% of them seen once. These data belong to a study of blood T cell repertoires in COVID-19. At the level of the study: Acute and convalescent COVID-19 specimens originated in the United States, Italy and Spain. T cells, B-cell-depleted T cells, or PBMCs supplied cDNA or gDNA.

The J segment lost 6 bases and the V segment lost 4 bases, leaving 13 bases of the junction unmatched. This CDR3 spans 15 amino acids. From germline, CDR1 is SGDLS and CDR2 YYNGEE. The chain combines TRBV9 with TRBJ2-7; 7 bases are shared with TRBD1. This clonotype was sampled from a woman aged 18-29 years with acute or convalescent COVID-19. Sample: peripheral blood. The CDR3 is CASSSTGKIFGEQYF. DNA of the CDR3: TGTGCCAGCAGCTCGACAGGGAAAATCTTTGGCGAGCAGTACTTC.